Detailed here is one T cell receptor (beta chain). What it recognizes is unknown. This CDR3 has 12 residues. V lost 5 bases and J lost 11, with 14 bases in between. The data stem from a study of T-cell memory formation after mild COVID-19. On the study more broadly: In these data, TCR clusters were largely donor specific.

General observations from the study: Mainly in CM and EM were contracting CD4+ clones; CD8+ were in EMRA. A subset of responding clones appeared in pre-infection memory, suggesting cross-reactive memory joined.

5'RACE, which relied on constant-segment primers, yielded TCR alpha and TCR beta cDNA libraries carrying sample barcodes and UMIs. MiXCR, applied by TCRdb to the 5' RACE reads, yields one record per CDR3 protein. The table records approximately 300,000 distinct CDR3 sequences, 15% to 20% of them present only once. V usage is TRBV12-3 or TRBV12-4 and J usage is TRBJ2-3; a possible D gene is TRBD1 (5 bases). This receptor was obtained from a young man who had mild COVID-19 (a few samples of this study predate the infection). Cell type and time point are not known. Sequencing was carried out using PBMCs or a T cell subset sorted from them (not recorded which). The CDR3 coding sequence is TGTGCCAGCAGTCGCGTGGGGCGTATGCAGTATTTT. Protein product: CASSRVGRMQYF.